The sample holds a few counts of the clone carrying this T cell receptor (beta chain). As yet, its antigen is unknown. With 5 bases removed from V and 4 bases from J, the gap between germline ends came to 14 bases. This CDR3 contains 14 residues. Germline V CDR1 and CDR2: LNHDA, SQIVND (reference sequence). One entry per CDR3 protein results from TCRdb running MiXCR on the reads. Among some 450,000 distinct CDR3 sequences, roughly 30% were seen once, and the ten largest hold roughly 15%. This entry is derived from a study of T cell repertoires in cytomegalovirus infection. Study observations and caveats: The ex vivo response showed dominance by HLA-C-restricted CMV-specific TCR beta clonotypes.

J is TRBJ1-1 and V is TRBV19; D is uncertain. The sequencing input was PBMCs. The sequence was obtained from a human donor in good health (CMV status not recorded). Some clones in this sample may be carry-over from other donors' samples. CDR3 DNA: TGTGCCAGTAGTCCCCGAGGGCGGAGCACTGAAGCTTTCTTT. Its protein is CASSPRGRSTEAFF.